Listed below are T cell receptor beta chains from one sample, sequenced in a study of Ad26.COV2.S vaccination and SARS-CoV-2 variants. Sequenced by immunoSEQ multiplex PCR; TCRdb stores in-frame clones only, minus some. This table has some 340,000 clones, approximately 86% appearing once. Sequenced material: peripheral blood, taken in a trial of Ad26.COV2.S vaccine versus placebo. All receptors derive from a person aged 18-60 years who received the Ad26.COV2.S COVID-19 vaccine or a placebo. CDR3s include the opening cysteine and the closing phenylalanine or tryptophan. A D gene is named only where the DNA matches it firmly. For some rows the clone size is stated as once, few or many, or as a class when expanded; others skip it.

J: TRBJ1-3; V: TRBV5-1; size: -; D: -; DNA: TGCGCCAGCAGCTTGGATACAGCCTCTGGAAACACCATATATTTT; CDR3: CASSLDTASGNTIYF
J: TRBJ2-3; V: TRBV7-9; size: -; D: TRBD2; DNA: TGTGCCAGCAGCTTCGGACTAGCGGGGGAATCAGATACGCAGTATTTT; CDR3: CASSFGLAGESDTQYF
J: TRBJ1-2; V: TRBV11-2; size: -; D: TRBD1; DNA: TGTGCCAGCAGCTTAGTAAACAGGGGAGATTTTAACTATGGCTACACCTTC; CDR3: CASSLVNRGDFNYGYTF
J: TRBJ2-7; V: TRBV5-6; size: -; D: TRBD1; DNA: TGTGCCAGCAGCTTACGTCCCGGGACAGGGGAGAGGGCCTACGAGCAGTACTTC; CDR3: CASSLRPGTGERAYEQYF
J: TRBJ2-2; V: TRBV5-5; size: few; D: TRBD1; DNA: TGTGCCAGCAGCAGGATCCTCAGGACAGGAGGAACGAACACCGGGGAGCTGTTTTTT; CDR3: CASSRILRTGGTNTGELFF
J: TRBJ1-6; V: TRBV30; size: -; D: -; DNA: TGTGCCTGGAGGGGGTATAATTCACCCCTCCACTTT; CDR3: CAWRGYNSPLHF
J: TRBJ2-4; V: TRBV5-6; size: -; D: TRBD1; DNA: TGTGCCAGCACCCGAGCTGCGATCGGACAGGCCAACAAAAACATTCAGTACTTC; CDR3: CASTRAAIGQANKNIQYF
J: TRBJ1-5; V: TRBV19; size: -; D: TRBD1; DNA: TGTGCCAGTAGTCGACCGGGACAGGGAGCCTTTCAGCCCCAGCATTTT; CDR3: CASSRPGQGAFQPQHF
J: TRBJ2-3; V: TRBV5-1; size: -; D: -; DNA: TGCGCCAGCAACCGGGACAATACAGATACGCAGTATTTT; CDR3: CASNRDNTDTQYF
J: TRBJ1-2; V: TRBV6-1; size: -; D: -; DNA: TGTGCCAGCAGTGAAAAAATACAGTTTTATGGCTACACCTTC; CDR3: CASSEKIQFYGYTF
J: TRBJ1-2; V: TRBV18; size: -; D: TRBD1; DNA: TGTGCCAGCTCAGAAACACTTGGGACAGTTCTAAATGGCTACACCTTC; CDR3: CASSETLGTVLNGYTF
J: TRBJ1-3; V: TRBV9; size: -; D: -; DNA: TGTGCCAGCAGCGCCAGGGAGGGAGGTTTCTCTGGAAACACCATATATTTT; CDR3: CASSAREGGFSGNTIYF
J: TRBJ1-4; V: TRBV29-1; size: -; D: -; DNA: TGCAGCGCCCTCGGCGGGTGGGGGGAAAAACTGTTTTTT; CDR3: CSALGGWGEKLFF
J: TRBJ2-7; V: TRBV2; size: -; D: TRBD1; DNA: TGTGCCAGCAGTGAAAGGGGGCCCTACGAGCAGTACTTC; CDR3: CASSERGPYEQYF
J: TRBJ1-1; V: TRBV7-2; size: -; D: -; DNA: TGTGCCAGCAGCCCCAGGACGGGGAACACTGAAGCTTTCTTT; CDR3: CASSPRTGNTEAFF
J: TRBJ1-1; V: TRBV6-2/TRBV6-3; size: once; D: -; DNA: TGTGCCAGCAGTTACTTCATTGGCGCCGTGGACGCTGAAGCTTTCTTT; CDR3: CASSYFIGAVDAEAFF
J: TRBJ1-1; V: TRBV7-9; size: -; D: -; DNA: TGTGCCAGCAGCTTATACGTCGGTGAAGCTTTCTTT; CDR3: CASSLYVGEAFF
J: TRBJ1-1; V: TRBV4-3; size: few; D: -; DNA: TGCGCCAGCAGCCAAGATTCTCTCACTGAAGCTTTCTTT; CDR3: CASSQDSLTEAFF
J: TRBJ2-3; V: TRBV7-6; size: once; D: -; DNA: TGTGCCAGCAGCCCTAGAGGGGCAGGGTTAACAGATACGCAGTATTTT; CDR3: CASSPRGAGLTDTQYF
J: TRBJ1-4; V: TRBV6-5; size: few; D: TRBD1; DNA: TGTGCCAGCAGGGATTGGGCAGGGGGAGAAAAACTGTTTTTT; CDR3: CASRDWAGGEKLFF
J: TRBJ2-1; V: TRBV10-2; size: -; D: -; DNA: TGCGCCAGCAGTGATGAATTGACAGATTACAATGAGCAGTTCTTC; CDR3: CASSDELTDYNEQFF
J: TRBJ2-7; V: TRBV5-1; size: -; D: TRBD1; DNA: TGCGCCAGCAGCTTGGTGACAGGGGGCGAGTACGAGCAGTACTTC; CDR3: CASSLVTGGEYEQYF
J: TRBJ2-7; V: TRBV27; size: -; D: TRBD1; DNA: TGTGCCAGCAGTTCCTCCGGGACAGGGGGCTACGAGCAGTACTTC; CDR3: CASSSSGTGGYEQYF
J: TRBJ2-1; V: TRBV6-5; size: once; D: TRBD2; DNA: TGTGCCAGCAGTTATCTTAGACTTGCCGGGAGGAATGAGCAGTTCTTC; CDR3: CASSYLRLAGRNEQFF
J: TRBJ2-3; V: TRBV4-3; size: -; D: -; DNA: TGCGCCAGCAGCCAAGATAATGGACCGGTCAGGGGGGTCACAGATACGCAGTATTTT; CDR3: CASSQDNGPVRGVTDTQYF
J: TRBJ1-2; V: TRBV18; size: -; D: TRBD1; DNA: TGTGCCAGCTCACCGACAGGGGACTATGGCTACACCTTC; CDR3: CASSPTGDYGYTF
J: TRBJ1-2; V: TRBV6-5; size: once; D: TRBD1; DNA: TGTGCCAGCAACCCCCCCATGACAGGGTGGTATGGCTACACCTTC; CDR3: CASNPPMTGWYGYTF
J: TRBJ1-5; V: TRBV7-8; size: -; D: -; DNA: TGTGCCAGCAGCTTAGGGTCTGATAGGAGTTATAGCAATCAGCCCCAGCATTTT; CDR3: CASSLGSDRSYSNQPQHF
J: TRBJ2-6; V: TRBV7-9; size: few; D: TRBD1; DNA: TGTGCCAGCAGCTTGGGACAGGGGATCTCTGGGGCCAACGTCCTGACTTTC; CDR3: CASSLGQGISGANVLTF
J: TRBJ1-6; V: TRBV4-1; size: -; D: -; DNA: TGCGCCAGCAGCCAAGTCCACGGAAGACCCCTCCACTTT; CDR3: CASSQVHGRPLHF
J: TRBJ1-2; V: TRBV12-3/TRBV12-4; size: -; D: -; DNA: TGTGCCAGCAAGTACAGGAGCTATGGCTACACCTTC; CDR3: CASKYRSYGYTF
J: TRBJ1-4; V: TRBV4-1; size: -; D: TRBD1; DNA: TGCGCCAGCAGCCGGACACAGGGGGCGCCTGAAAAACTGTTTTTT; CDR3: CASSRTQGAPEKLFF
J: TRBJ1-5; V: TRBV7-2; size: -; D: -; DNA: TGTGCCAGCAGCTTAGAATCAGGTAACAATCAGCCCCAGCATTTT; CDR3: CASSLESGNNQPQHF
J: TRBJ2-1; V: TRBV10-3; size: -; D: TRBD2; DNA: TGTGCCATCAGTGGGCGGACTAGCGGGGATGAGCAGTTCTTC; CDR3: CAISGRTSGDEQFF
J: TRBJ2-7; V: TRBV19; size: -; D: TRBD1; DNA: TGTGCCAGTAGCTTGAGAACAGGGGAGTCCTACGAGCAGTACTTC; CDR3: CASSLRTGESYEQYF
J: TRBJ1-1; V: TRBV10-3; size: -; D: -; DNA: TGTGCCATAAGGGGGGGGTTGAACACTGAAGCTTTCTTT; CDR3: CAIRGGLNTEAFF
J: TRBJ2-2; V: TRBV4-3; size: -; D: -; DNA: TGCGCCAGCAGCCAAGTAATCCCCAAGGCCGGGGACACCGGGGAGCTGTTTTTT; CDR3: CASSQVIPKAGDTGELFF
J: TRBJ1-3; V: TRBV19; size: -; D: -; DNA: TGTGCCCCCGCCCAGGAACCTGGAAACACCATATATTTT; CDR3: CAPAQEPGNTIYF
J: TRBJ1-5; V: TRBV30; size: -; D: -; DNA: TGTGCCTGGAGTGTAAACTGGGGTAATAGCAATCAGCCCCAGCATTTT; CDR3: CAWSVNWGNSNQPQHF
J: TRBJ1-2; V: TRBV30; size: -; D: TRBD1; DNA: TGTGCCTGGAGTGCCGAGGACAGGGGCCTCATCTATGGCTACACCTTC; CDR3: CAWSAEDRGLIYGYTF
J: TRBJ2-7; V: TRBV5-4; size: -; D: -; DNA: TGTGCCAGCAGCTCCCCGGGCCCCTACGAGCAGTACTTC; CDR3: CASSSPGPYEQYF
J: TRBJ1-1; V: TRBV5-4; size: few; D: -; DNA: TGTGCCAGCAGCTACACAGGTAAAGAAGCTTTCTTT; CDR3: CASSYTGKEAFF
J: TRBJ2-7; V: TRBV3-1/TRBV3-2; size: -; D: -; DNA: TGTGCCAGCAGCCAAGGGAGGGGATGGTCCTACGAGCAGTACTTC; CDR3: CASSQGRGWSYEQYF
J: TRBJ1-1; V: TRBV19; size: -; D: -; DNA: TGTGCCAGTAGTATACCCAGGGGTGACACTGAAGCTTTCTTT; CDR3: CASSIPRGDTEAFF
J: TRBJ2-1; V: TRBV6-2/TRBV6-3; size: -; D: -; DNA: TGTGCCAGCAACCCGGGTATCAATGAGCAGTTCTTC; CDR3: CASNPGINEQFF
J: TRBJ1-2; V: TRBV2; size: -; D: -; DNA: TGTGCCAGCAGTGAAGTCGCAGGGAATGGCTACACCTTC; CDR3: CASSEVAGNGYTF
J: TRBJ2-7; V: TRBV29-1; size: -; D: -; DNA: TGCAGCGTTGAAGATAATCTAACGAAAAGCTCCTACGAGCAGTACTTC; CDR3: CSVEDNLTKSSYEQYF
J: TRBJ2-7; V: TRBV6-5; size: few; D: -; DNA: TGTGCCAGCACTTCCGACAACTCCTACGAGCAGTACTTC; CDR3: CASTSDNSYEQYF
J: TRBJ1-1; V: TRBV25-1; size: -; D: TRBD1; DNA: TGTGCCAGCAGTGGACAGGGGGTCACTGAAGCTTTCTTT; CDR3: CASSGQGVTEAFF
J: TRBJ1-6; V: TRBV6-4; size: once; D: -; DNA: TGTGCCAGCAGCGAGGACAGTTATTCACCCCTCCACTTT; CDR3: CASSEDSYSPLHF
J: TRBJ2-7; V: TRBV7-8; size: -; D: TRBD2; DNA: TGTGCCAGCAGCTTAGGAGCGGGGGGCCTCCCCTACGAGCAGTACTTC; CDR3: CASSLGAGGLPYEQYF
J: TRBJ2-6; V: TRBV14; size: -; D: -; DNA: TGTGCCAGCAGCCAAGTCTCAGGGGCCAACGTCCTGACTTTC; CDR3: CASSQVSGANVLTF
J: TRBJ1-6; V: TRBV5-1; size: -; D: -; DNA: TGCGCCAGCAGGATTGGGGACAATTCACCCCTCCACTTT; CDR3: CASRIGDNSPLHF